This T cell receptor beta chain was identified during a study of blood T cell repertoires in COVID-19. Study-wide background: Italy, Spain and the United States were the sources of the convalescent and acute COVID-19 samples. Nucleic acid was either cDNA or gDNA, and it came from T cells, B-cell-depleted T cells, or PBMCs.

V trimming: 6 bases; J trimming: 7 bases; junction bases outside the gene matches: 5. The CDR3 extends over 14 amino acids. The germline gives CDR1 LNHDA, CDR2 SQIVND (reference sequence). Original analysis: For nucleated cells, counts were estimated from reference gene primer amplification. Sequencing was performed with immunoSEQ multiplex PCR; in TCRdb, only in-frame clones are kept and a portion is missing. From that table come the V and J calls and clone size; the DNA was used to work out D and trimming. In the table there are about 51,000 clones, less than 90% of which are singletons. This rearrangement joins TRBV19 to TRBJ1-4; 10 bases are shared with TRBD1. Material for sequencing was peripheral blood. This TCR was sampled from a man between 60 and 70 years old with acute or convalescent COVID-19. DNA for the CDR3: TGTGCCAGTAGCCCGGGACAGGGGAGTGAAAAACTGTTTTTT. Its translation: CASSPGQGSEKLFF.